This T cell receptor beta chain is drawn from a study of blood T cells in healthy people across ages. Overall study: Per two T cells, template switching captured roughly one barcoded beta molecule. Points from the study as a whole: The authors considered diversity estimates from one million T cells to be underestimates.

The donors, all healthy, were Caucasians living in Russia, aged roughly 6 to 100. On this clonotype: Its antigen is as yet unknown.

Through a sample-barcoded 5' primer and a J-beta primer mix, a second PCR was run for roughly 6 to 12 cycles. TCRdb used MiXCR to reprocess the 5' RACE reads, holding one entry per CDR3 protein. The sample yields 1.8 million or so distinct CDR3 sequences, around 42% seen once. This receptor was identified in a human donor in good health. What was sequenced was blood.

The chain's CDR3 is CASSQRRVSTDTQYF. The CDR3 region has the DNA TGTGCCAGCAGCCAACGCAGGGTCAGCACAGATACGCAGTATTTT. The V call is TRBV3-1, the J call TRBJ2-3; D possibly corresponds to TRBD1 (5 bases). The CDR3 runs to 15 residues. Germline V CDR1 and CDR2: LGHDT, YNNKEL (reference sequence). V lost 2 bases, J lost 0 bases, and 9 bases lay in between.